The next 18 T cell receptor beta chains were all read from a single sample in a study of T cell changes during pregnancy in multiple sclerosis. Sequencing was performed with immunoSEQ multiplex PCR; in TCRdb, only in-frame clones are kept and a portion is missing. The sample holds tens of thousands of clones, roughly nine tenths seen once. The sequencing here drew on CD4+ T cells from peripheral blood mononuclear cells, taken after pregnancy. These receptors were taken from a female donor in good health, enrolled as a control in a pregnancy study.

The V gene is TRBV10-2, the J gene TRBJ1-1; possibly TRBD1 for D (5 bases). The V gene lost 6 bases and the J gene lost 3 bases, with 11 bases spanning the gap. The CDR3 is made up of 13 amino acids. CDR1 and CDR2 (germline): WSHSY, SAAADI. CDR3 bases: TGCGCCAGCAGAAGGGGAGGCGACACTGAAGCTTTCTTT. This codes for CASRRGGDTEAFF.

This clone has just one count. As DNA, the CDR3 is TGTGCCAGCAGCTCCTCCGGGACAGATGAAAAACTGTTTTTT. Translation gives CASSSSGTDEKLFF. This chain connects TRBV5-8 to TRBJ1-4, with 7 bases that match TRBD1. The CDR3 is 14 amino acids. Germline CDR1 reads SGHTS; CDR2 reads YDEGEE. V trimming: 3 bases; J trimming: 6 bases; junction bases outside the gene matches: 5.

The chain links TRBV30 to TRBJ1-1, with D possibly TRBD1 on 6 matching bases. The germline V gene has CDR1 GTSNPN and CDR2 SVGIG (reference sequence). The CDR3 consists of 13 residues. Trimming pared 3 bases from V and 0 bases from J, leaving 8 bases between. Written as DNA, the CDR3 is TGTGCCTGGAGCGGGACACTGAACACTGAAGCTTTCTTT. This encodes CAWSGTLNTEAFF.

The rearrangement links TRBV2 to TRBJ1-5; TRBD1 is a possible D gene (5 bases). The V gene's germline CDR1 is SNHLY and CDR2 FYNNEI. The CDR3 extends over 14 amino acids. V was clipped by 11 bases and J by 3 bases, with 17 bases between them. This chain's CDR3 is CACRPGGDNQPQHF. Here the CDR3 DNA reads TGTGCCTGCCGTCCGGGGGGGGACAATCAGCCCCAGCATTTT.

The rearrangement joins TRBV10-3 to TRBJ2-7, with D possibly being TRBD2 (5 bases). Trimming left V 0 bases short and J 6 bases short, with 6 bases between. The CDR3 runs 12 residues. Germline loops: CDR1 ENHRY, CDR2 SYGVKD. The CDR3, as DNA: TGTGCCATCAGTGAGTCGGCGGGCGAGCAGTACTTC. The encoded protein is CAISESAGEQYF.

This chain uses TRBV6-5 with TRBJ2-5; TRBD1 might be the D (5 bases). V shed 4 bases and J shed 11 bases, with 17 bases lying between them. Germline V gene data show CDR1 as MNHEY and CDR2 as SVGAGI. CDR3 length: 13 amino acids. The CDR3 nucleotides read TGTGCCAGCAGTTCCCCGTCAGTAGGGGCTCAGTACTTC. Its protein product is CASSSPSVGAQYF.

V and J are TRBV9 and TRBJ2-5, with D possibly matching TRBD1 (6 bases). The CDR3 contains 14 residues. V lost 1 base and J lost 4, with 11 bases in between. The V gene's germline CDR1 is SGDLS and CDR2 YYNGEE. The CDR3 loop reads CASSVQGNRETQYF. The CDR3, as DNA: TGTGCCAGCAGCGTACAGGGGAATCGAGAGACCCAGTACTTC.

The rearrangement uses TRBV4-3 and TRBJ2-3, with no clear D. V was pared by 3 bases and J by 2 bases, with 6 bases between. Germline V lookup: CDR1 LGHNA, CDR2 YSLEER. This CDR3 contains 13 residues. This CDR3 is CASSHLSTDTQYF. CDR3 nucleotide sequence: TGCGCCAGCAGCCATCTATCCACAGATACGCAGTATTTT.

The rearrangement uses TRBV18 and TRBJ2-7; weak D call: TRBD1 (5 bases). The ends were cut back, 0 bases at V and 3 bases at J, with 15 bases in the middle. Germline V gives CDR1 KGHSH, CDR2 LQKENI. This CDR3 contains 16 residues. The CDR3 is CASSPPNQGADYEQYF. The CDR3 region has the DNA TGTGCCAGCTCACCACCTAACCAGGGTGCGGACTACGAGCAGTACTTC.

V is TRBV19 and J is TRBJ1-5; 9 bases are shared with TRBD1. Germline V gene sequence: CDR1 LNHDA, CDR2 SQIVND (reference sequence). Germline trimming cut 7 bases from V and 4 bases from J; bases unmatched to any gene: 2. The CDR3 is 13 amino acids. CDR3 sequence (DNA): TGTGCCAGTATGGGACAGGGAAATCAGCCCCAGCATTTT. This encodes CASMGQGNQPQHF.

The rearrangement links TRBV5-4 to TRBJ2-1; 12 nucleotides match TRBD2. This CDR3 is 17 amino acids long. Germline V CDR1 and CDR2: SGHNT, YYREEE (reference sequence). V dropped 4 bases and J dropped 4; count of bases not matched to a gene: 9. This CDR3 reads CASSPTSGSRGYNEQFF. As DNA, the CDR3 is TGTGCCAGCAGCCCGACTAGCGGGAGTCGGGGTTACAATGAGCAGTTCTTC.

The rearrangement uses TRBV27 and TRBJ2-1; maybe TRBD1 (5 bases). From germline, CDR1 is MNHEY and CDR2 SMNVEV (reference sequence). The V end lost 4 bases, the J end lost 7 bases, and 11 bases lay between the germline ends. The CDR3 runs to 13 residues. CDR3 region: CASSSPRQNEQFF. The CDR3 DNA sequence: TGTGCCAGCAGTTCGCCCCGACAGAATGAGCAGTTCTTC.

The chain combines TRBV6-4 with TRBJ2-3; D may be TRBD2 (6 bases). The CDR3 spans 15 residues. Trimming removed 6 bases at V and 2 bases at J, with 15 bases between. Germline V gene sequence: CDR1 MRHNA, CDR2 SNTAGT. The CDR3 loop is CASRATGLHTDTQYF. Here the CDR3 DNA reads TGTGCCAGCAGGGCAACGGGACTCCACACAGATACGCAGTATTTT.

The J gene is TRBJ1-5, the V gene TRBV7-2, with unresolved D. Trimming left V 4 bases short and J 0 bases short, with 10 bases between. Per germline, CDR1 SGHTA and CDR2 FQGNSA. The CDR3 spans 15 residues. The CDR3 sequence is CASSYRADSNQPQHF. Written as DNA, the CDR3 is TGTGCCAGCAGCTACAGAGCAGATAGCAATCAGCCCCAGCATTTT.

The chain couples TRBV4-2 to TRBJ1-1; 9 nucleotides align to TRBD1. The CDR3 has 19 amino acids. Germline CDR1 LGHNA, CDR2 YNFKEQ. V shed 2 bases and J 4 bases; nucleotides not matched to a gene: 17. The chain's CDR3 is CASSQFLGQGLGGSTEAFF. The CDR3 bases are TGTGCCAGCAGCCAATTTCTCGGACAGGGGCTCGGGGGGAGCACTGAAGCTTTCTTT.

The gene calls are TRBV29-1 and TRBJ2-1; TRBD1 might be the D (6 bases). CDR3 size: 14 residues. V shed 6 bases and J shed 5 bases, with 17 bases lying between them. The germline V gene encodes CDR1 SQVTM and CDR2 ANQGSEA. The CDR3 loop reads CSVVTGFQDNEQFF. CDR3 in DNA: TGCAGCGTCGTGACAGGATTTCAAGACAATGAGCAGTTCTTC.

The chain recombines TRBV7-2 with TRBJ2-5, with unresolved D. Germline values: CDR1 SGHTA, CDR2 FQGNSA. This CDR3 has 11 residues. V was pared by 8 bases and J by 5 bases, with 9 bases between. Here the CDR3 reads CASAAQETQYF. The CDR3 nucleotides are TGTGCCAGCGCGGCCCAGGAGACCCAGTACTTC.

The chain carries TRBV5-5 and TRBJ2-3; D may be TRBD1 (5 bases). V shed 10 bases and J shed 3 bases, with 12 bases lying between them. The CDR3 contains 12 residues. Germline CDR1 reads SGHKS; CDR2 reads YYEKEE (reference sequence). The CDR3 is CAGQGETDTQYF. CDR3 bases: TGTGCCGGCCAGGGTGAGACAGATACGCAGTATTTT.